One T cell receptor beta chain is described in this entry. Additional DNA sequences in this sample encode the identical CDR3. Sequencing was performed with immunoSEQ multiplex PCR; in TCRdb, only in-frame clones are kept and a portion is missing. Among 600,000 or so clones listed, more than 95% were seen once. CD45RO negativity and positive selection for CCR7 defined naive CD8 cells, a population that excluded terminally differentiated effector memory CD45RA+ cells. The sample belongs to a study of shared clonotypes between healthy human individuals. Sequenced: naive CD8+ T cells sorted from blood. The TCR was taken from a man under 40 in good health.

In DNA form, the CDR3 reads TGTGCCAGCAGCTTAGGACAGTACAATGAGCAGTTCTTC. Translation: CASSLGQYNEQFF. This sequence joins TRBV13 and TRBJ2-1; no clear D. The germline V gene encodes CDR1 PRHDT and CDR2 FYEKMQ (reference sequence). Trimming cost V 0 bases and J 4 bases, with 4 bases left between them. The CDR3 is 13 amino acids.